The sequence of this T cell receptor (beta chain) was determined in a study of neurological immune-mediated disorders. Study overall: Within the group of approximately 34 multiple sclerosis patients, some 31 were relapsing-remitting, while 3 were secondary progressive.

The cDNA was generated by 5'RACE with 10-nucleotide random UMIs. Using its own MiXCR run on the 5' RACE reads, TCRdb lists one record per CDR3 protein. In the table there are tens of thousands of distinct CDR3 sequences, 4.5% to 7.5% of which are singletons. Time point given: longitudinal time-point 2. The unsorted libraries had their origin in 2 million PBMCs stored at -80 C. This clonotype was found many times. Trimming took 1 base from V and 3 from J, leaving 10 bases between them. Germline assignment: CDR1 SGHAT and CDR2 FQNNGV. CDR3 length equals 14 residues. Material: PBMCs. The source is a woman between 55 and 75 years old with multiple sclerosis. This chain connects TRBV11-2 to TRBJ2-7; no definite D call. This CDR3 is CASSLGVLVYEQYF. In DNA form, the CDR3 reads TGTGCCAGCAGCTTAGGGGTTCTTGTCTACGAGCAGTACTTC.